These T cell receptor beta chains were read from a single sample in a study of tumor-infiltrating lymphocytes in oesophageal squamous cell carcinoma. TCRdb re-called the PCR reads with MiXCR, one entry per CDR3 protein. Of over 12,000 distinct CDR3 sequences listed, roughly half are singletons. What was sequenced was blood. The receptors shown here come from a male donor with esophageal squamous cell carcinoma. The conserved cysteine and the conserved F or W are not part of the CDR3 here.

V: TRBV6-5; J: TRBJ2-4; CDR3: ASSYSTGAAGIVQY
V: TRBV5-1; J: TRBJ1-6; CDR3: ASSLDWGGYNSPLH
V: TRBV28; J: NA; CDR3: ASSLSGRISEQY
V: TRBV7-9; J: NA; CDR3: ASSSQGAPTSGANVLT
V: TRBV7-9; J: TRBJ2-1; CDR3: ASSLPTYNEQF
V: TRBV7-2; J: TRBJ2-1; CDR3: ASSQRLYAGNEQF
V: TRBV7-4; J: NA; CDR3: ASSLLSGTEAF
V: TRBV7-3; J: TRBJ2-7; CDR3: ASSPGASGRRDEQY
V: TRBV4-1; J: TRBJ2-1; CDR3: ASCRTSGRGSYNEQF
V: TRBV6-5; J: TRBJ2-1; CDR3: ASSSQQGIYNEQF
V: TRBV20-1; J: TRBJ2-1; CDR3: SAIGGQGAYNEQF
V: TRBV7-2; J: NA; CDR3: ASSLSGAGLSYEQY
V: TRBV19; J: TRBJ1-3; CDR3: ASSRDSYPGNTIY
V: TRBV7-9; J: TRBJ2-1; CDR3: ASSRLPTLAEDGHEQF
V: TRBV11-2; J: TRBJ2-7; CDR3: ASSLRSKGGSSYNSPLH
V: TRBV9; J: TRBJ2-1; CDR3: ASSGTGISYNEQF
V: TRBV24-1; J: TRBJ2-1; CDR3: ATSDPGTGGWNEQF
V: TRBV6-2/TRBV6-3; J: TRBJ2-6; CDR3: AVGTIQS
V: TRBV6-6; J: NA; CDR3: ASSYLGQGRETQY
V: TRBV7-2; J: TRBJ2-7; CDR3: ASSFETGDEQY
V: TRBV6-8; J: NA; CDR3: ASSWTSGRPYNEQY
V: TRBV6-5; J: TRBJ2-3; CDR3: ASSEAGVRSTDTQY
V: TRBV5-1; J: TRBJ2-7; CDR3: ASSPGQGTNEQY
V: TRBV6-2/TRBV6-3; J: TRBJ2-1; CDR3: ATRPPGSTNEQF
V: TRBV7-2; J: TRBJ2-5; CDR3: ASSPGTTQY
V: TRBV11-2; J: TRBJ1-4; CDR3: ASSVRDRAGIEKLF
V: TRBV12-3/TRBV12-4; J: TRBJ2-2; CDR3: ASSFFQGSTGELF
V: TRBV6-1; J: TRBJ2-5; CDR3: ASGWDQETQY